The 27 T cell receptor beta chains presented below share a single source sample, sequenced in a study of identical twins. TCRdb re-called the 5' RACE reads through MiXCR, storing one row per CDR3 protein. The table shows around 1.7 million distinct CDR3 sequences, with about 32% occurring only once. The sample taken for sequencing was cord blood. The origin of the receptors is a newborn girl in good health.

This clonotype was picked up a small number of times. V is TRBV20-1 and J is TRBJ2-7; no firm D call. CDR1 DFQATT and CDR2 SNEGSKA come from the germline V gene (reference sequence). The ends were cut back, 3 bases at V and 7 bases at J, with 19 bases in the middle. This CDR3 comprises 14 residues. The CDR3 sequence is CSASSLAGPEEQYF. The CDR3 coding sequence is TGCAGTGCTAGCTCCCTCGCCGGGCCTGAGGAGCAGTACTTC.

The chain carries TRBV2 and TRBJ2-1, with 12 positions matching TRBD2. The CDR3 totals 15 residues. With V trimmed by 3 bases and J by 8 bases, 5 bases remained unmatched. Germline V gene data show CDR1 as SNHLY and CDR2 as FYNNEI. The CDR3 protein is CASSETSGSIYEQFF. CDR3 nucleotide sequence: TGTGCCAGCAGTGAGACTAGCGGGAGTATCTATGAGCAGTTCTTC.

The gene calls are TRBV27 and TRBJ1-4, with a possible D match to TRBD1 (5 bases). Germline V gene lookup returns CDR1 MNHEY and CDR2 SMNVEV (reference sequence). V lost 5 bases and J lost 11, with 18 bases in between. This CDR3 is built from 14 residues. CDR3 loop: CASSATGEFEKLFF. In DNA, the CDR3 is TGTGCCAGCAGTGCCACAGGAGAATTTGAGAAACTGTTTTTT.

This chain uses TRBV12-3 or TRBV12-4 with TRBJ2-4; possible D gene TRBD1, 6 bases. Matching the DNA end better, TRBJ2-7 makes the J call doubtful. The CDR3 sequence is 14 residues long. This CDR3 is CASRVGAANGEQYF. For the CDR3, the DNA is TGTGCCAGCAGAGTGGGGGCAGCGAACGGCGAGCAGTACTTC.

V and J are TRBV5-1 and TRBJ2-5; D gene unclear. This CDR3 contains 14 residues. Trimming removed 5 bases at V and 11 bases at J, with 22 bases between. In germline, CDR1 is SGHRS, CDR2 YFSETQ. CDR3 sequence reads: CASSISTARNEQYF. For the CDR3, the DNA is TGCGCCAGCAGTATAAGCACCGCGCGGAATGAGCAGTACTTC.

The V call is TRBV5-1, the J call TRBJ2-1, with unresolved D. The J call may be incorrect, as the DNA end agrees better with TRBJ2-7. This CDR3 comprises 20 residues. The germline V gene has CDR1 SGHRS and CDR2 YFSETQ. The CDR3 nucleotides are TGCGCCAGCAGCTTGGGGGCGAGGAGCTCGCCCTCCCTAACCTACAATGAGCAGTACTTC. Amino acid sequence: CASSLGARSSPSLTYNEQYF.

There are many counts of this clonotype. The chain combines TRBV9 with TRBJ2-1, with TRBD1 matching over 8 bases. Germline CDR1 is SGDLS and CDR2 is YYNGEE. Trimming took 5 bases from V and 4 from J; bases not matched to a gene: 8. The CDR3 runs to 15 residues. CDR3 DNA: TGTGCCAGCAGTGTGTCAGGGGGCCGGTACAATGAGCAGTTCTTC. Protein: CASSVSGGRYNEQFF.

This clonotype was counted once. The V gene is TRBV10-3, the J gene TRBJ2-5; 10 bases are shared with TRBD2. Trimming cost V 0 bases and J 11 bases; bases outside gene matches: 9. The CDR3 runs to 15 residues. The germline V gene has CDR1 ENHRY and CDR2 SYGVKD. CDR3 region: CAISESPSGGNEQYF. The CDR3 DNA reads as TGTGCCATCAGTGAGTCGCCTAGCGGGGGTAATGAGCAGTACTTC.

The chain joins TRBV27 to TRBJ1-2; D not certain. The length of the CDR3 is 14 residues. Trimming left V 0 bases short and J 0 bases short, with 5 bases between. Looked up from germline, CDR1 is MNHEY and CDR2 is SMNVEV (reference sequence). This chain's CDR3 is CASSLSRTNYGYTF. The CDR3 DNA reads as TGTGCCAGCAGTTTATCCCGGACTAACTATGGCTACACCTTC.

The chain has TRBV11-2 and TRBJ1-4, with TRBD1 matching 7 bases. Germline CDR1 and CDR2: SGHAT and FQNNGV. CDR3 length: 15 residues. Losses at the gene ends were 5 bases for V and 3 bases for J; bases not matched to a gene: 6. The CDR3 protein is CASSPLTGSNEKLFF. Written as DNA, the CDR3 is TGTGCCAGCAGCCCCCTGACAGGGTCTAATGAAAAACTGTTTTTT.

The V and J genes are TRBV9 and TRBJ1-1; D call uncertain. The ends were cut back, 0 bases at V and 1 base at J, with 7 bases in the middle. In germline, CDR1 is SGDLS, CDR2 YYNGEE. This CDR3 comprises 14 residues. CDR3 residues: CASSVDVGNTEAFF. The DNA of the CDR3 is TGTGCCAGCAGCGTAGATGTGGGGAACACTGAAGCTTTCTTT.

This clonotype was observed a handful of times. The junction differs from germline at one of its ends, possibly a read error. DNA for the CDR3: TGTGCCATCAGTGAGTGGGAAACTAGCCTCGAGACCCTGTACTTC. Amino acids: CAISEWETSLETLYF. The chain joins TRBV10-3 to TRBJ2-5; D perhaps matches TRBD2 (6 bases). The CDR3 sequence is 15 residues long. In germline, CDR1 is ENHRY, CDR2 SYGVKD.

This chain connects TRBV5-1 to TRBJ1-1, with D perhaps matching TRBD1 (6 bases). The CDR3 sequence is 16 residues long. Per germline, CDR1 SGHRS and CDR2 YFSETQ. V lost 2 bases to trimming and J lost 0 bases, with 14 bases between them. CDR3: CASSFQQGSMNTEAFF. The CDR3 nucleotides are TGCGCCAGCAGCTTCCAACAGGGATCTATGAACACTGAAGCTTTCTTT. Complete variable domain (other parts from reference TRBV5-1 and TRBJ1-1): KAGVTQTPRYLIKTRGQQVTLSCSPISGHRSVSWYQQTPGQGLQFLFEYFSETQRNKGNFPGRFSGRQFSNSRSEMNVSTLELGDSALYLCASSFQQGSMNTEAFFGQGTRLTVV.

The gene calls are TRBV5-4 and TRBJ2-3; 9 bases match TRBD1. The CDR3 is made up of 16 amino acids. Per the germline V gene, CDR1 is SGHNT and CDR2 is YYREEE (reference sequence). Trimming at V came to 4 bases and at J to 3 bases, leaving 9 bases not matched to a gene. The DNA of the CDR3 is TGTGCCAGCAGCGAAAGATCACAGGGGGCTACAGATACGCAGTATTTT. This codes for CASSERSQGATDTQYF.

The chain has TRBV2 and TRBJ2-4; D remains ambiguous. This CDR3 spans 11 amino acids. V lost 3 bases and J 13 bases, leaving 10 bases between the germline ends. Germline loops: CDR1 SNHLY, CDR2 FYNNEI. CDR3 loop: CASSDIAQQYF. CDR3 DNA: TGTGCCAGCAGTGACATCGCCCAGCAGTACTTC.

The V gene is TRBV3-1, the J gene TRBJ2-1; a possible D gene is TRBD1 (6 bases). The J call may be incorrect, as the DNA end agrees better with TRBJ2-7. CDR3 length equals 15 residues. Per the germline V gene, CDR1 is LGHDT and CDR2 is YNNKEL (reference sequence). In nucleotides, the CDR3 is TGTGCCAGCAGCCAAGATCCAGGCAGGGGCGATGAGCAGTACTTC. It encodes CASSQDPGRGDEQYF.

The chain recombines TRBV5-6 with TRBJ2-1, with TRBD2 matching over 8 bases. The DNA end is more similar to TRBJ2-7, so the J call may be wrong. Germline V gene lookup returns CDR1 SGHDT and CDR2 YYEEEE. The CDR3 consists of 14 residues. CDR3 residues: CASSRGRLRYEQYF. The CDR3, as DNA: TGTGCCAGCAGCCGCGGGAGGCTTCGATACGAGCAGTACTTC.

On this clonotype itself: Just one base apart from a much larger clone, this may be a read error. The chain uses TRBV4-2 and TRBJ1-2, with 10 nucleotides matching TRBD1. The germline CDR1 and CDR2 sequences are LGHNA and YNFKEQ. The CDR3 sequence is 15 residues long. CDR3 DNA: TGTGCCAGCAGCCCCGACAGGGGGCCTAACCATGGCTACACCTTC. It is translated as CASSPDRGPNHGYTF.

The table lists this clonotype with a few counts. The rearrangement uses TRBV4-1 and TRBJ2-1, with D perhaps TRBD2 (6 bases). V was cut by 0 bases and J by 4 bases, with 16 bases left in between. CDR3 length: 17 residues. The germline V gene has CDR1 MGHRA and CDR2 YSYEKL. CDR3 amino acids: CASSQDSTTGTYNEQFF. CDR3 DNA sequence: TGCGCCAGCAGCCAAGATTCCACGACCGGGACTTACAATGAGCAGTTCTTC.

This chain joins TRBV2 and TRBJ2-1, with D possibly being TRBD1 (6 bases). The germline CDR1 and CDR2 sequences are SNHLY and FYNNEI. The CDR3 spans 15 residues. V lost 6 bases and J 5 bases, leaving 17 bases between the germline ends. The CDR3 spells CASSSTDRYDNEQFF. CDR3 in DNA: TGTGCCAGCAGCTCCACCGACAGGTACGACAATGAGCAGTTCTTC.

The chain recombines TRBV7-2 with TRBJ2-3, with 9 positions matching TRBD2. Germline assignment: CDR1 SGHTA and CDR2 FQGNSA. The CDR3 contains 17 residues. Trimming cost V 5 bases and J 2 bases; bases outside gene matches: 11. The CDR3 sequence is CASSPYRAGGLTDTQYF. DNA of the CDR3: TGTGCCAGCAGCCCCTACAGGGCGGGAGGGCTCACAGATACGCAGTATTTT.

This chain links TRBV9 with TRBJ2-1; TRBD2 matches 9 bases. This CDR3 comprises 15 residues. Per the germline V gene, CDR1 is SGDLS and CDR2 is YYNGEE. J was trimmed by 6 bases and V by 3 bases; bases with no gene match: 7. CDR3: CASSGSGRVVNEQFF. Written as DNA, the CDR3 is TGTGCCAGCAGCGGTAGCGGGAGAGTCGTCAATGAGCAGTTCTTC. The entire variable domain, with the rest obtained from reference TRBV9 and TRBJ2-1, is as follows: DSGVTQTPKHLITATGQRVTLRCSPRSGDLSVYWYQQSLDQGLQFLIQYYNGEERAKGNILERFSAQQFPDLHSELNLSSLELGDSALYFCASSGSGRVVNEQFFGPGTRLTVL.

Concerning this clonotype: Compared with germline, one end of the junction differs, possibly owing to a read error. This sequence joins TRBV5-1 and TRBJ2-1; 11 bases agree with TRBD2. The CDR3 has 16 amino acids. Per germline, CDR1 SGHRS and CDR2 YFSETQ. The CDR3 loop is CANSLPSGRIGNEQFF. For the CDR3, the DNA is TGCGCCAACAGCCTCCCTAGCGGGAGGATCGGCAATGAGCAGTTCTTC.

This clonotype showed up just a few times. The rearrangement uses TRBV28 and TRBJ2-7; 9 bases line up with TRBD1. The trim removed 5 bases at V and 2 bases at J, leaving 10 bases unmatched. Germline CDR1 and CDR2: MDHEN and SYDVKM. The CDR3 runs 16 residues. Here the CDR3 DNA reads TGTGCCAGCAGTGCCGCCGGACAGGGGCTAACCTACGAGCAGTACTTC. Amino acid sequence: CASSAAGQGLTYEQYF.

This sequence joins TRBV11-2 and TRBJ2-1; D gene uncertain. Germline lookup yields CDR1 SGHAT and CDR2 FQNNGV. There are 16 residues in the CDR3. Between the trimmed V and J ends, which lost 3 bases and 5 bases, there was a span of 17 bases. CDR3 region: CASSFRILTFDNEQFF. CDR3 nucleotides: TGTGCCAGCAGCTTTCGAATACTAACCTTCGACAATGAGCAGTTCTTC.

This clonotype was detected a few times. This chain joins TRBV20-1 and TRBJ2-7, with D possibly being TRBD2 (5 bases). V gave up 6 bases and J gave up 3 bases, with 21 bases separating them. This CDR3 is 15 amino acids long. Per germline, CDR1 DFQATT and CDR2 SNEGSKA (reference sequence). The CDR3 here is CSAPPVGVESYEQYF. The CDR3 DNA is TGCAGTGCACCGCCAGTCGGGGTAGAAAGCTACGAGCAGTACTTC.

This chain uses TRBV28 with TRBJ2-3; 10 nucleotides match TRBD1. Germline CDR1 is MDHEN and CDR2 is SYDVKM. The CDR3 runs to 14 residues. After removal of 3 bases from V and 8 bases from J, the junction contained 5 bases not matched to a gene. CDR3 protein: CASSLSRDRGTQYF. The DNA of the CDR3 is TGTGCCAGCAGTTTGTCCCGGGACAGGGGTACGCAGTATTTT.